What follows is one TCR beta chain and its context. Cells designated naive CD8 were CD45RO-negative and were positively selected for CCR7, with terminally differentiated effector memory CD45RA+ cells excluded. The data were produced by immunoSEQ multiplex PCR, yet TCRdb's version contains in-frame clones alone and is incomplete. Here the sample spans approximately 1.9 million clones, roughly 93% being singletons. This record belongs to a study of shared clonotypes between healthy human individuals. The germline CDR1 and CDR2 sequences are SEHNR and FQNEAQ (reference sequence). V gave up 7 bases and J gave up 3 bases, with 25 bases separating them. The length of the CDR3 is 17 residues.

This receptor was taken from a man in his late teens or twenties in good health. Some clones in this sample may be carry-over from other donors' samples. The specimen sequenced was naive CD8+ T cells from PBMCs. J is TRBJ2-7 and V is TRBV7-9; either TRBD1 or TRBD2 may fit D (6 bases each). The DNA of the CDR3 is TGTGCCAGCACTGCTTGTACCGGGGGCGCCCCCTGCTACGAGCAGTACTTC. This sequence encodes CASTACTGGAPCYEQYF.